This TCR beta chain was captured in a study of neurological immune-mediated disorders. This clonotype was recorded many times. Its matching antigen is unknown. General study points: The most TCR clonal expansion was seen in HTLV-1-associated myelopathy, and the least was seen in multiple sclerosis, which fell below healthy controls. Among expanded clones, no CDR3 amino acid sequences were shared across subjects, a pattern suggesting private repertoires in all groups.

Synthesis of cDNA was performed by 5'RACE using 10-nucleotide random UMIs. TCRdb reprocessed the 5' RACE reads with MiXCR, giving one entry per CDR3 protein. The sample includes roughly 4,000 distinct CDR3 sequences, over 25% of them seen just once. Libraries from sorted cells each used about a million CD4+ or CD8+ T cells. Material for sequencing was CD8+ T cells from blood. The origin of this receptor is a man aged 45-65 years with HTLV-1-associated myelopathy (HAM/TSP).

For the CDR3, the DNA is TGTGCCATCAGTGAGTCAGGACCCCCTGACACTGAAGCTTTCTTT. This codes for CAISESGPPDTEAFF. The rearrangement links TRBV10-3 to TRBJ1-1; D remains unclear. The CDR3 runs 15 residues. Per the germline V gene, CDR1 is ENHRY and CDR2 is SYGVKD. The ends were cut back, 0 bases at V and 3 bases at J, with 11 bases in the middle.